This T cell receptor (beta chain) was captured by sequencing in a study of shared clonotypes between healthy human individuals. Whole-study findings and limits: Naive subsets usually exceeded memory subsets in estimated richness.

Regarding this clone: The antigen remains undetermined.

The donors, healthy adults who were HIV-negative, had experienced no recent acute infections or vaccinations. Germline loops: CDR1 SGHNT, CDR2 YYREEE (reference sequence). CDR3 length: 16 residues. With V trimmed by 4 bases and J by 2 bases, 8 bases remained unmatched. Some clones are missing from TCRdb's copy, which holds only in-frame ones; the method was immunoSEQ multiplex PCR. Here the sample spans some 980,000 clones, about three quarters being singletons. The V gene is TRBV5-4, the J gene TRBJ1-3; TRBD1 agrees at 8 bases. Sequencing used memory CD4+ T cells sorted from blood. Subset here: CD45RA-negative fraction. The origin of this receptor is a man aged 18 to 35 in good health. The CDR3 region is CASSRQGAVAGNTIYF. CDR3 DNA: TGTGCCAGCAGCCGGCAGGGGGCGGTGGCTGGAAACACCATATATTTT.